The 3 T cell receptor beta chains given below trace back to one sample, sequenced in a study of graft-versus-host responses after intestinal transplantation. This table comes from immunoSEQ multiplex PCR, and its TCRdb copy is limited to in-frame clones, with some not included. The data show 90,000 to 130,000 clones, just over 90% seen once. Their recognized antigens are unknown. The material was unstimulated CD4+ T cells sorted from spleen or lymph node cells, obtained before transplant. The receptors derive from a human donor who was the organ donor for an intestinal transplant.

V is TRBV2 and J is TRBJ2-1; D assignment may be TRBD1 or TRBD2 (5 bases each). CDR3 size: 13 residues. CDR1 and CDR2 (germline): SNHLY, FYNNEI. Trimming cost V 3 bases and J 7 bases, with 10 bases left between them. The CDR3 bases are TGTGCCAGCAGTGAGAGCGAGGGGAATGAGCAGTTCTTC. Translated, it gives CASSESEGNEQFF.

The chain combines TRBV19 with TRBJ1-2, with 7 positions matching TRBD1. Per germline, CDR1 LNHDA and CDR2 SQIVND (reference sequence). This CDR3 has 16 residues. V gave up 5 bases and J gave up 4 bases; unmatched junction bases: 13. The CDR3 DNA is TGTGCCAGTAGTTCCAGGGGGATCGCTGCTGGCTATGGCTACACCTTC. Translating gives CASSSRGIAAGYGYTF.

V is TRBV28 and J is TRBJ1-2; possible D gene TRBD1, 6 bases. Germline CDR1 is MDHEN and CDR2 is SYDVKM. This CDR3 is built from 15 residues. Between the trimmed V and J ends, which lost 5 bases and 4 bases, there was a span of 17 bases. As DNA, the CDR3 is TGTGCCAGCAGTCCGCCGGATACGGACAGCTATGGCTACACCTTC. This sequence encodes CASSPPDTDSYGYTF.